The rows below give T cell receptor beta chains drawn from one sample of a study of blood T cell repertoires in COVID-19. Here immunoSEQ multiplex PCR was the method, and the copy in TCRdb shows in-frame clones only, minus some. There are 250,000 to 350,000 clones in the sample; approximately 91% occur only once, and about an eighth lies in the top ten. What was sequenced was peripheral blood. Every receptor here comes from a woman in her sixties or seventies with acute or convalescent COVID-19. The CDR3 runs from the conserved cysteine through the conserved F or W. The order of the fields is D gene, V gene, J gene, clone size, CDR3 DNA, CDR3 protein. A D gene is named only where the DNA matches it firmly. Only some rows state a clone size, as once, few, many or a class for expanded clones.

d_call: -; v_call: TRBV7-3; j_call: TRBJ1-2; clone_size: -; cdr3_nt: TGTGCCAGCAGCTCGGCGGATAACTATGGCTACACCTTC; cdr3_aa: CASSSADNYGYTF
d_call: -; v_call: TRBV25-1; j_call: TRBJ2-5; clone_size: -; cdr3_nt: TGTGCCAGCAGCGCAAGGGGTCCCCAAGAGACCCAGTACTTC; cdr3_aa: CASSARGPQETQYF
d_call: -; v_call: TRBV30; j_call: TRBJ2-1; clone_size: -; cdr3_nt: TGTGCCGCCACGCGATATAGAGACAAAGGGCAGTTCTTC; cdr3_aa: CAATRYRDKGQFF
d_call: -; v_call: TRBV5-1; j_call: TRBJ1-1; clone_size: -; cdr3_nt: TGCGCCAGCAGCCTTCAGGGGTTTACTGAAGCTTTCTTT; cdr3_aa: CASSLQGFTEAFF
d_call: -; v_call: TRBV5-1; j_call: TRBJ1-2; clone_size: once; cdr3_nt: TGCGCCAGCAGCCCGACGACACCAAACGACTATGGCTACACCTTC; cdr3_aa: CASSPTTPNDYGYTF
d_call: -; v_call: TRBV19; j_call: TRBJ1-1; clone_size: -; cdr3_nt: TGTGCCAGTAGTATTCCGGGGGATAACACTGAAGCTTTCTTT; cdr3_aa: CASSIPGDNTEAFF
d_call: TRBD2; v_call: TRBV20-1; j_call: TRBJ2-1; clone_size: -; cdr3_nt: TGCAGTGCTAGTAGCCTAGCGGACTCCAATGAGCAGTTCTTC; cdr3_aa: CSASSLADSNEQFF
d_call: -; v_call: TRBV4-3; j_call: TRBJ1-2; clone_size: -; cdr3_nt: TGCGCCAGCAGCCAGAACATGAACTATGGCTACACCTTC; cdr3_aa: CASSQNMNYGYTF
d_call: -; v_call: TRBV2; j_call: TRBJ1-1; clone_size: once; cdr3_nt: TGTGCCAGCATTGGACAGACGAACACTGAAGCTTTCTTT; cdr3_aa: CASIGQTNTEAFF
d_call: TRBD1; v_call: TRBV5-4; j_call: TRBJ2-5; clone_size: -; cdr3_nt: TGTGCCAGCAGCGACGCCCGGCAGGGGGCGTGGACCCAGTACTTC; cdr3_aa: CASSDARQGAWTQYF
d_call: TRBD2; v_call: TRBV18; j_call: TRBJ2-3; clone_size: once; cdr3_nt: TGTGCCAGCTCCGAGGTCGCGGGGGAGCCTGTTGCGCAGTATTTT; cdr3_aa: CASSEVAGEPVAQYF
d_call: -; v_call: TRBV6-2/TRBV6-3; j_call: TRBJ1-1; clone_size: -; cdr3_nt: TGTGCCAGCAGTCCGGCAGGTGAAGCTTTCTTT; cdr3_aa: CASSPAGEAFF
d_call: TRBD2; v_call: TRBV11-2; j_call: TRBJ2-7; clone_size: -; cdr3_nt: TGTGCCAGCAGCTTAGAGCGGACTAGCTACGAGCAGTACTTC; cdr3_aa: CASSLERTSYEQYF
d_call: -; v_call: TRBV10-1; j_call: TRBJ1-4; clone_size: -; cdr3_nt: TGCGCCAGCGGACACACTGCCGCAACTAATGAAAAACTGTTTTTT; cdr3_aa: CASGHTAATNEKLFF
d_call: -; v_call: TRBV9; j_call: TRBJ2-1; clone_size: once; cdr3_nt: TGTGCCAGCAGCGTCCGGCCTAGCGACGGCAATGAGCAGTTCTTC; cdr3_aa: CASSVRPSDGNEQFF
d_call: -; v_call: TRBV5-5; j_call: TRBJ2-2; clone_size: once; cdr3_nt: TGTGCCAGCAGCTTGGCTTCGAACACCGGGGAGCTGTTTTTT; cdr3_aa: CASSLASNTGELFF
d_call: TRBD1; v_call: TRBV5-4; j_call: TRBJ2-7; clone_size: -; cdr3_nt: TGTGCCAGCAGCCCTAGCGGACAGGGGACCTACGAGCAGTACTTC; cdr3_aa: CASSPSGQGTYEQYF
d_call: -; v_call: TRBV5-8; j_call: TRBJ1-3; clone_size: -; cdr3_nt: TGTGCCAGCAGCTTGGACAGGGCTGGAAACACCATATATTTT; cdr3_aa: CASSLDRAGNTIYF
d_call: -; v_call: TRBV18; j_call: TRBJ1-1; clone_size: -; cdr3_nt: TGTGCCAGCTCACCGGGGCCTCCCATGAACACTGAAGCTTTCTTT; cdr3_aa: CASSPGPPMNTEAFF
d_call: -; v_call: TRBV5-1; j_call: TRBJ2-2; clone_size: once; cdr3_nt: TGCGCCAGCAGCCGACAGGGAGGCACCGGGGAGCTGTTTTTT; cdr3_aa: CASSRQGGTGELFF
d_call: -; v_call: TRBV3-1/TRBV3-2; j_call: TRBJ1-5; clone_size: -; cdr3_nt: TGTGCCAGCAGCCAAGACTCTATATCCCATCCGTCGGAGGTTTTAAGCAATCAGCCCCAGCATTTT; cdr3_aa: CASSQDSISHPSEVLSNQPQHF
d_call: -; v_call: TRBV7-9; j_call: TRBJ1-1; clone_size: -; cdr3_nt: TGTGCCAGCAGCTCCCTATTTCACGCTGAAGCTTTCTTT; cdr3_aa: CASSSLFHAEAFF
d_call: TRBD2; v_call: TRBV15; j_call: TRBJ2-5; clone_size: -; cdr3_nt: TGTGCCACCAGCAGAGATGTACTAGCGGGAGAGGGCCAGGAGACCCAGTACTTC; cdr3_aa: CATSRDVLAGEGQETQYF
d_call: TRBD2; v_call: TRBV5-6; j_call: TRBJ2-5; clone_size: -; cdr3_nt: TGTGCCAGCACCTTTCGGACTAGCGGGGGGGGCAAAGAGACCCAGTACTTC; cdr3_aa: CASTFRTSGGGKETQYF
d_call: -; v_call: TRBV18; j_call: TRBJ1-1; clone_size: -; cdr3_nt: TGTGCCAGCTCACCTTATGACTTGGGGAACACTGAAGCTTTCTTT; cdr3_aa: CASSPYDLGNTEAFF
d_call: TRBD2; v_call: TRBV9; j_call: TRBJ2-5; clone_size: -; cdr3_nt: TGTGCCAGCAGCGTAGCAGCGGGGGGCCGAGAGACCCAGTACTTC; cdr3_aa: CASSVAAGGRETQYF
d_call: -; v_call: TRBV12-3/TRBV12-4; j_call: TRBJ2-1; clone_size: -; cdr3_nt: TGTGCCAGCAGTTCTAGGTTCAATGAGCAGTTCTTC; cdr3_aa: CASSSRFNEQFF
d_call: -; v_call: TRBV7-9; j_call: TRBJ2-3; clone_size: once; cdr3_nt: TGTGCCAGCAGCTTATCGCCCCTCGGGGTCAGCACAGATACGCAGTATTTT; cdr3_aa: CASSLSPLGVSTDTQYF
d_call: -; v_call: TRBV5-4; j_call: TRBJ2-7; clone_size: -; cdr3_nt: TGTGCCAGCAGCTCCCCGCCGGGCTACGAGCAGTACTTC; cdr3_aa: CASSSPPGYEQYF
d_call: TRBD1; v_call: TRBV3-1/TRBV3-2; j_call: TRBJ2-7; clone_size: -; cdr3_nt: TGTGCCAGCAGCAAAGAGGGACAGACCTACGAGCAGTACTTC; cdr3_aa: CASSKEGQTYEQYF
d_call: -; v_call: TRBV14; j_call: TRBJ2-7; clone_size: once; cdr3_nt: TGTGCCAGCAGTCTCGGGACAGAGCAGTACTTC; cdr3_aa: CASSLGTEQYF
d_call: -; v_call: TRBV11-2; j_call: TRBJ1-2; clone_size: -; cdr3_nt: TGTGCCAGCAGCTTAGTTCGGCAGGTCTATGGCTACACCTTC; cdr3_aa: CASSLVRQVYGYTF
d_call: TRBD1; v_call: TRBV19; j_call: TRBJ2-3; clone_size: -; cdr3_nt: TGTGCCAGTACCCGGACAGGGGTGACAGATACGCAGTATTTT; cdr3_aa: CASTRTGVTDTQYF
d_call: TRBD2; v_call: TRBV5-1; j_call: TRBJ2-3; clone_size: -; cdr3_nt: TGCGCCAGCAGCTGGGGACTAGCGGTTGGATCTAGCACAGATACGCAGTATTTT; cdr3_aa: CASSWGLAVGSSTDTQYF
d_call: -; v_call: TRBV24-1; j_call: TRBJ1-2; clone_size: -; cdr3_nt: TGTGCCACCAGTGACAGTTCTAACTATGGCTACACCTTC; cdr3_aa: CATSDSSNYGYTF
d_call: -; v_call: TRBV6-5; j_call: TRBJ2-6; clone_size: -; cdr3_nt: TGTGCCAGCAGTAAAACTTCAGGGGCCAACGTCCTGACTTTC; cdr3_aa: CASSKTSGANVLTF
d_call: TRBD1; v_call: TRBV7-9; j_call: TRBJ1-1; clone_size: many; cdr3_nt: TGTGCCAGCAGCACGACGCCGGGACAGGGGGGCTCGAACACTGAAGCTTTCTTT; cdr3_aa: CASSTTPGQGGSNTEAFF
d_call: -; v_call: TRBV6-6; j_call: TRBJ2-5; clone_size: -; cdr3_nt: TGTGCCAGCAGACGGGAAGAGACCCAGTACTTC; cdr3_aa: CASRREETQYF
d_call: TRBD2; v_call: TRBV5-1; j_call: TRBJ2-1; clone_size: -; cdr3_nt: TGCGCCAGCAGCAGCGGGGGGATAGATGAGCAGTTCTTC; cdr3_aa: CASSSGGIDEQFF
d_call: TRBD2; v_call: TRBV24-1; j_call: TRBJ2-3; clone_size: -; cdr3_nt: TGTGCCACCAGTGAGACGGGACTAGCGGACCGCACAGATACGCAGTATTTT; cdr3_aa: CATSETGLADRTDTQYF
d_call: -; v_call: TRBV15; j_call: TRBJ1-4; clone_size: -; cdr3_nt: TGTGCCACCAGCAGAGCCGGGGGGCTTGGTGAAAAACTGTTTTTT; cdr3_aa: CATSRAGGLGEKLFF
d_call: -; v_call: TRBV12-5; j_call: TRBJ2-1; clone_size: -; cdr3_nt: TGTGCTAGTGGGGCACAACTAGGGTTCAATGAGCAGTTCTTC; cdr3_aa: CASGAQLGFNEQFF
d_call: TRBD1; v_call: TRBV2; j_call: TRBJ2-7; clone_size: -; cdr3_nt: TGTGCCAGCAGTCGGACAGGGTCCTACGAGCAGTACTTC; cdr3_aa: CASSRTGSYEQYF
d_call: -; v_call: TRBV5-6; j_call: TRBJ1-1; clone_size: -; cdr3_nt: TGTGCCAGCACCGTAAGGGGCACTGAAGCTTTCTTT; cdr3_aa: CASTVRGTEAFF
d_call: TRBD1; v_call: TRBV28; j_call: TRBJ2-3; clone_size: once; cdr3_nt: TGTGCCAGCAGCCGGGACAGGGGCACAGATACGCAGTATTTT; cdr3_aa: CASSRDRGTDTQYF
d_call: -; v_call: TRBV5-4; j_call: TRBJ2-1; clone_size: -; cdr3_nt: TGTGCCAGCAGCTTGGATAGGGGCAGCTACAATGAGCAGTTCTTC; cdr3_aa: CASSLDRGSYNEQFF